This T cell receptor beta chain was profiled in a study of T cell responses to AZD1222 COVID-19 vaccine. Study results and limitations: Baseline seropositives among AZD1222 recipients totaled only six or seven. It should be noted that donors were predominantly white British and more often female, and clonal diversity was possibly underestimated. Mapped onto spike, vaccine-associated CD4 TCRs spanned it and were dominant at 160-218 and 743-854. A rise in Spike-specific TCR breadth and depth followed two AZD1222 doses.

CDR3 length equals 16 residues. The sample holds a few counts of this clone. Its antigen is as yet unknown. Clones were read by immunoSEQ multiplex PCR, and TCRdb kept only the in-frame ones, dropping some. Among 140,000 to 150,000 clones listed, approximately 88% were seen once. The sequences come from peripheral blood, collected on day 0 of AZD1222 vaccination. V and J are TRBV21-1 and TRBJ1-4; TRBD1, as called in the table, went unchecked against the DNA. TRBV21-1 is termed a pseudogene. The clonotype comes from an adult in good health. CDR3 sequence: CASSKASGDRDEKLFF. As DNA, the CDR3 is TGTGCCAGCAGCAAAGCCTCCGGGGACAGGGATGAAAAACTGTTTTTT.